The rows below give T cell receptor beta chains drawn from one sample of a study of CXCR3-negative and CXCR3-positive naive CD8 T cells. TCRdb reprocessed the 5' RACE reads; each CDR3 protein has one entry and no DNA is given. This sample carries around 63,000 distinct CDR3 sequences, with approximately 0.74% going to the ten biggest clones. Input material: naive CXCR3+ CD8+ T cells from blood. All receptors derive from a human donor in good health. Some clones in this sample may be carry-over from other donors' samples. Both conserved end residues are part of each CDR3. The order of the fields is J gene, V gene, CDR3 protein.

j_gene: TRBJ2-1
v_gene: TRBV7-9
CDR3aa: CASSSRDSPHIEQFF

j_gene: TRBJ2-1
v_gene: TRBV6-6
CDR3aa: CASSYSVMTSSYNEQFF

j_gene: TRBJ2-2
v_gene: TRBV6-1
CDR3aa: CASSESPGRVPGELFF

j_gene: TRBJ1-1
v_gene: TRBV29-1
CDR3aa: CRGDANTEAFF

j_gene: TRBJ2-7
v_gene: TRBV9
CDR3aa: CASSLYGTNTYEQYF

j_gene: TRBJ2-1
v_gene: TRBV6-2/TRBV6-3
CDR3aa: CASSYEVYNEQFF

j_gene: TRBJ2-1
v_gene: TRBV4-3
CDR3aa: CASSLGTSGGHSYNEQFF

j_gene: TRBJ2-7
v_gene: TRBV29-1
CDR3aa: CSVLDRRTGSFFSEQYF

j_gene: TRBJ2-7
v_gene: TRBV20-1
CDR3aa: CSAADLPRPYEQYF

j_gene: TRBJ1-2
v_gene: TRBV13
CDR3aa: CASSVEGGGYTF

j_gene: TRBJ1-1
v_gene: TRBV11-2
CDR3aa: CASSPREGGALYTEAFF

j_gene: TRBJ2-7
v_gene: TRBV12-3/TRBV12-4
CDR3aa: CASSLAGLAYEQYF

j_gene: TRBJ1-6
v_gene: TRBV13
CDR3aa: CASSLTGVTYNSPLHF

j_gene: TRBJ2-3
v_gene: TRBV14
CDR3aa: CASSQAYGGREYTDTQYF

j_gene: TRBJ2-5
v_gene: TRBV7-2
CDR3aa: CASSFGLAGAETQYF

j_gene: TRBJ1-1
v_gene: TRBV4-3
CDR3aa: CASSQDIGGPDTEAFF

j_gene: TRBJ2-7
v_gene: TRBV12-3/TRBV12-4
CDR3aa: CASSGQHPYEQYF

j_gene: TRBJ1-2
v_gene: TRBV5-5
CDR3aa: CASSSASGTGYGYTF

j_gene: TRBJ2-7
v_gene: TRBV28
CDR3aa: CASSFRQDPYEQYF

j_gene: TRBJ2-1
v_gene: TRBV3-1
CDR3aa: CASSQSLLANNEQFF

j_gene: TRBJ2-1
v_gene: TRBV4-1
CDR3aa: CASSPLGDSLYNEQFF

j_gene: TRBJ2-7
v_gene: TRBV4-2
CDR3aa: CASSQEWNRGNEQYF

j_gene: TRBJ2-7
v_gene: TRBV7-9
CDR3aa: CASNDQVGNSYEQYF

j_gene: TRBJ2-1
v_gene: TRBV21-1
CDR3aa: CASRPRGEQFF

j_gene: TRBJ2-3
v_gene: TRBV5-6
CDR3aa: CASSSPGPSTDTQYF

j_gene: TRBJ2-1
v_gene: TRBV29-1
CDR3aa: CSVEDLPAHEQFF

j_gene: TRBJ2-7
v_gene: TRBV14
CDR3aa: CASSRLAGEQYF

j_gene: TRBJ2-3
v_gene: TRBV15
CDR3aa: CATSRGLAVTDTQYF